Following are 31 T cell receptor beta chains from one sample sequenced in a study of T cell responses to AZD1222 COVID-19 vaccine. Using immunoSEQ multiplex PCR, the repertoire was profiled, and TCRdb retains in-frame clones only, with some absent. The sample consists of about 130,000 clones, roughly 88% of them appearing once. Source: peripheral blood, taken on day 0 of MenACWY control vaccination. These receptor sequences come from an adult in good health.

This clone was seen many times. Other nucleotide sequences in the sample specify the same CDR3. This sequence joins TRBV28 and TRBJ2-5, with D tentatively TRBD2 (6 bases). Per germline, CDR1 MDHEN and CDR2 SYDVKM. Trimming stripped 2 bases from V and 5 bases from J, with 24 bases between. The CDR3 has 18 residues. The DNA of the CDR3 is TGTGCCAGCAGTTTAATATGGGCCGAATCGGCGGGGTCGGAGACCCAGTACTTC. This translates into CASSLIWAESAGSETQYF.

The count of this clone is one. The gene calls are TRBV19 and TRBJ1-5; the D gene is possibly TRBD1 (6 bases). Germline-derived CDR1 and CDR2 are LNHDA and SQIVND (reference sequence). The CDR3 spans 12 residues. Trimming took off 9 bases at V and 9 bases at J, with 15 bases between the two ends. In DNA form, the CDR3 reads TGTGCCAGCGACAGGACCAAGGGGCCCCAGCATTTT. Amino acid sequence: CASDRTKGPQHF.

The V gene is TRBV29-1, the J gene TRBJ1-1; a weak D match, TRBD1 (6 bases). This CDR3 has 12 residues. V was pared by 7 bases and J by 6 bases, with 15 bases between. The germline V gene has CDR1 SQVTM and CDR2 ANQGSEA. CDR3 region: CSGGTGPAEAFF. Written as DNA, the CDR3 is TGCAGCGGGGGCACAGGGCCAGCTGAAGCTTTCTTT. The full variable domain, with the rest looked up from reference TRBV29-1 and TRBJ1-1, is SAVISQKPSRDICQRGTSLTIQCQVDSQVTMMFWYRQQPGQSLTLIATANQGSEATYESGFVIDKFPISRPNLTFSTLTVSNMSPEDSSIYLCSGGTGPAEAFFGQGTRLTVV.

The rearrangement links TRBV7-2 to TRBJ1-2; 9 nucleotides agree with TRBD1. J was trimmed by 9 bases and V by 8 bases; bases with no gene match: 7. The CDR3 contains 12 residues. Germline values: CDR1 SGHTA, CDR2 FQGNSA. The CDR3 DNA sequence: TGTGCCAGCTTACAGGGGGCAGCAAGCTACACCTTC. It translates to CASLQGAASYTF.

The rearrangement links TRBV7-9 to TRBJ2-5; TRBD2 matches at 7 bases. CDR1 and CDR2 from the germline V gene are SEHNR and FQNEAQ (reference sequence). The CDR3 is 15 residues long. Trimming at V came to 1 base and at J to 1 base, leaving 3 bases not matched to a gene. The CDR3 DNA reads TGTGCCAGCAGCTTAGGCGGGGGTCCCCAAGAGACCCAGTACTTC. As protein: CASSLGGGPQETQYF. Together with reference TRBV7-9 and TRBJ2-5, the CDR3 gives the full variable domain: DTGVSQNPRHKITKRGQNVTFRCDPISEHNRLYWYRQTLGQGPEFLTYFQNEAQLEKSRLLSDRFSAERPKGSFSTLEIQRTEQGDSAMYLCASSLGGGPQETQYFGPGTRLLVL.

This clone appeared a single time. This rearrangement joins TRBV10-2 to TRBJ2-1; 14 bases match TRBD2. The length of the CDR3 is 17 residues. Per germline, CDR1 WSHSY and CDR2 SAAADI. Germline trimming cut 3 bases from V and 4 bases from J; bases unmatched to any gene: 5. The CDR3 here is CASSDPGLAGGYNEQFF. CDR3 nucleotides: TGCGCCAGCAGTGACCCCGGACTAGCGGGAGGTTACAATGAGCAGTTCTTC.

The chain is built from TRBV6-1 and TRBJ2-3; no clear D gene. The CDR3 contains 11 residues. Looked up from germline, CDR1 is MNHNS and CDR2 is SASEGT. V was pared by 3 bases and J by 6 bases, with 4 bases between. The CDR3 spells CASSDSDTQYF. DNA for the CDR3: TGTGCCAGCAGTGATTCGGATACGCAGTATTTT.

The chain has TRBV24-1 and TRBJ1-1; D perhaps matches TRBD1 (6 bases). The germline V gene has CDR1 KGHDR and CDR2 SFDVKD. The CDR3 spans 16 residues. V dropped 3 bases and J dropped 1 base, with 14 bases sitting between them. CDR3 in DNA: TGTGCCACCAGTGATACAGGGCGTAAGGGGAACACTGAAGCTTTCTTT. Translating it yields CATSDTGRKGNTEAFF.

The chain links TRBV7-2 to TRBJ2-5, with 8 bases fitting TRBD2. The CDR3 spans 15 residues. Germline V CDR1 and CDR2: SGHTA, FQGNSA. V shed 0 bases, J shed 4 bases, and the junction held 4 bases outside the gene matches. The CDR3 sequence is CASSLASGGPETQYF. In DNA, the CDR3 is TGTGCCAGCAGCTTAGCCAGCGGGGGACCAGAGACCCAGTACTTC. Full variable domain (remainder filled in from reference TRBV7-2 and TRBJ2-5): GAGVSQSPSNKVTEKGKDVELRCDPISGHTALYWYRQSLGQGLEFLIYFQGNSAPDKSGLPSDRFSAERTGGSVSTLTIQRTQQEDSAVYLCASSLASGGPETQYFGPGTRLLVL.

This CDR3 reads CASSLDGVTGFVSPLHF. CDR3 sequence (DNA): TGTGCCAGCAGCTTAGATGGGGTAACAGGGTTTGTTTCACCCCTCCACTTT. V gene TRBV11-2 combines with J gene TRBJ1-6; tentatively, D is TRBD1 (6 bases). Germline CDR1 is SGHAT and CDR2 is FQNNGV. This CDR3 is 17 amino acids long. The ends were cut back, 0 bases at V and 9 bases at J, with 18 bases in the middle.

The V gene is TRBV7-9, the J gene TRBJ2-7; either TRBD1 or TRBD2 may fit D (6 bases each). Germline CDR1 reads SEHNR; CDR2 reads FQNEAQ (reference sequence). V lost 4 bases and J 2 bases, leaving 15 bases between the germline ends. The CDR3 loop spans 15 amino acids. CDR3 nucleotide sequence: TGTGCCAGCAGCTCGTACTCCGGGGGCCCCTACGAGCAGTACGTC. Amino acid sequence: CASSSYSGGPYEQYV.

J is TRBJ2-6 and V is TRBV2; D not certain. V lost 0 bases and J lost 0, with 9 bases in between. The CDR3 loop spans 17 amino acids. CDR1 and CDR2 from the germline V gene are SNHLY and FYNNEI. CDR3 nucleotide sequence: TGTGCCAGCAGTGAAGCGCTTCGGAGCTCTGGGGCCAACGTCCTGACTTTC. Translating it yields CASSEALRSSGANVLTF.

This clone was seen more than once but under ten times. The chain has TRBV2 and TRBJ2-1; the D is unclear. The V and J ends lost 7 bases and 3 bases respectively, with 4 bases between them. The CDR3 contains 11 residues. The V gene's germline CDR1 is SNHLY and CDR2 FYNNEI. The CDR3 nucleotides read TGTGCCAGCAAAGACTACAATGAGCAGTTCTTC. Translated, it gives CASKDYNEQFF.

This chain joins TRBV7-6 and TRBJ2-3, with D possibly matching TRBD2 (5 bases). The CDR3 is 14 amino acids. Germline V CDR1 and CDR2: SGHVS, FNYEAQ. V was shortened by 5 bases and J by 8 bases, with 17 bases between the two germline ends. CDR3 region: CASSAAASGGTQYF. The CDR3 bases are TGTGCCAGCAGCGCCGCAGCCTCAGGAGGTACGCAGTATTTT.

This clone was counted only a few times. The DNA for the CDR3 is TGTGCCACCGCAGACAGGGCCTACGAGCAGTACTTC. Translating gives CATADRAYEQYF. This chain joins TRBV19 and TRBJ2-7; 7 positions match TRBD1. CDR1 and CDR2 (germline): LNHDA, SQIVND (reference sequence). Trimming took 10 bases from V and 2 from J; bases not matched to a gene: 5. There are 12 residues in the CDR3. The whole variable domain, remainder taken from reference TRBV19 and TRBJ2-7, is DGGITQSPKYLFRKEGQNVTLSCEQNLNHDAMYWYRQDPGQGLRLIYYSQIVNDFQKGDIAEGYSVSREKKESFPLTVTSAQKNPTAFYLCATADRAYEQYFGPGTRLTVT.

The V call is TRBV28, the J call TRBJ2-7, with 9 bases that match TRBD1. The CDR3 is made up of 15 amino acids. With V trimmed by 6 bases and J by 7 bases, 13 bases remained unmatched. CDR1 is MDHEN and CDR2 is SYDVKM in the germline V gene. This CDR3 reads CASRKTPGTGREQYF. The DNA of the CDR3 is TGTGCCAGCAGAAAAACCCCCGGGACAGGGCGGGAGCAGTACTTC.

With regard to this clone: Other DNA sequences in the sample encode the same CDR3. The chain employs TRBV27 and TRBJ2-1; D not resolved. This CDR3 contains 13 residues. From germline, CDR1 is MNHEY and CDR2 SMNVEV (reference sequence). The germline V and J ends were trimmed by 0 bases and 4 bases, with 4 bases remaining between them. The CDR3 bases are TGTGCCAGCAGTTTATCTGAATACAATGAGCAGTTCTTC. Its translation is CASSLSEYNEQFF.

On this clone itself: At one boundary the junction diverges from the germline segment, which might be a read error. The rearrangement joins TRBV7-2 to TRBJ2-5, with TRBD2 matching over 11 bases. This CDR3 spans 14 amino acids. Germline CDR1 and CDR2: SGHTA and FQGNSA. The CDR3 DNA is TGTGCCAGCAGCTTAGGGTCTAGCGGGGGGCCCTTGGACTTC. It is translated as CASSLGSSGGPLDF.

The chain has TRBV9 and TRBJ2-5; possibly TRBD1 for D (5 bases). V dropped 0 bases and J dropped 2 bases, with 11 bases sitting between them. CDR3 size: 15 residues. Germline CDR1 SGDLS, CDR2 YYNGEE. This CDR3 is CASSVEDSPQETQYF. DNA of the CDR3: TGTGCCAGCAGCGTAGAAGACAGTCCTCAAGAGACCCAGTACTTC.

The V and J genes are TRBV7-9 and TRBJ2-2, with TRBD1 matching over 8 bases. The CDR3 length is 15 residues. Germline V gene sequence: CDR1 SEHNR, CDR2 FQNEAQ (reference sequence). The trim removed 3 bases at V and 7 bases at J, leaving 7 bases unmatched. The CDR3: CASSFQGAPVGELFF. CDR3 nucleotides: TGTGCCAGCAGCTTTCAGGGGGCGCCGGTCGGGGAGCTGTTTTTT.

Concerning this clone: Other nucleotide sequences in the sample specify the same CDR3. This chain joins TRBV7-6 and TRBJ2-2, with TRBD2 matching over 7 bases. With V trimmed by 1 base and J by 4 bases, 0 bases remained unmatched. This CDR3 contains 14 residues. CDR1 and CDR2 (germline): SGHVS, FNYEAQ. The DNA for the CDR3 is TGTGCCAGCAGCTTAGGGGGGGGCACCGGGGAGCTGTTTTTT. Encoded protein: CASSLGGGTGELFF.

The CDR3 DNA sequence: TGTGCCAGCAGCGTAGGGCTGGACTTTGGTGAAAAACTGTTTTTT. Its translation is CASSVGLDFGEKLFF. The gene calls are TRBV9 and TRBJ1-4, with unresolved D. The ends were cut back, 0 bases at V and 7 bases at J, with 13 bases in the middle. The germline gives CDR1 SGDLS, CDR2 YYNGEE. This CDR3 region has 15 residues.

The chain employs TRBV7-2 and TRBJ2-3; D possibly corresponds to TRBD2 (5 bases). Trimming shortened V by 0 bases and J by 2 bases, and 6 bases separated the two germline ends. The length of the CDR3 is 14 residues. Germline CDR1 reads SGHTA; CDR2 reads FQGNSA. The CDR3 reads CASSLAGATDTQYF. For the CDR3, the DNA is TGTGCCAGCAGCTTAGCGGGAGCCACAGATACGCAGTATTTT.

This chain connects TRBV7-8 to TRBJ2-2; 11 nucleotides agree with TRBD2. V lost 2 bases to trimming and J lost 4 bases; unmatched junction nucleotides: 0. The CDR3 has 15 residues. Per the germline V gene, CDR1 is SGHVS and CDR2 is FQNEAQ. The CDR3 bases are TGTGCCAGCAGCTTACTAGCGGGGGGCACCGGGGAGCTGTTTTTT. Translating gives CASSLLAGGTGELFF.

The genes are TRBV4-1 and TRBJ2-1, with a tentative D call TRBD2 (5 bases). From germline, CDR1 is MGHRA and CDR2 YSYEKL. CDR3 size: 15 residues. Trimming stripped 0 bases from V and 9 bases from J, with 15 bases between. The CDR3 nucleotides are TGCGCCAGCAGCCAAGATCCGGGGAGAGAGGTTGAGCAGTTCTTC. Translating it yields CASSQDPGREVEQFF.

This clone appeared once. V and J are TRBV7-2 and TRBJ2-7; maybe TRBD2 (6 bases). The germline V gene encodes CDR1 SGHTA and CDR2 FQGNSA. V was pared by 4 bases and J by 2 bases, with 9 bases between. This CDR3 region has 13 residues. In DNA, the CDR3 is TGTGCCAGCAGCTATCCGGGGGCCTACGAGCAGTACGTC. Its protein product is CASSYPGAYEQYV.

V and J are TRBV6-5 and TRBJ2-5; a possible D gene is TRBD2 (5 bases). V lost 0 bases and J 4 bases, leaving 12 bases between the germline ends. This CDR3 comprises 15 residues. Looked up from germline, CDR1 is MNHEY and CDR2 is SVGAGI. CDR3 nucleotide sequence: TGTGCCAGCAGTTACTCGATTGGACTCACAGAGACCCAGTACTTC. Its protein product is CASSYSIGLTETQYF.

The chain combines TRBV4-2 with TRBJ1-6; D unresolved. Germline-derived CDR1 and CDR2 are LGHNA and YNFKEQ. The CDR3 sequence is 12 residues long. V was shortened by 0 bases and J by 6 bases, with 0 bases between the two germline ends. The CDR3 DNA follows: TGTGCCAGCAGCCAAGATAATTCACCCCTCCACTTT. It is translated as CASSQDNSPLHF.

Comment on this clone: At one of its ends the junction is not consistent with the germline gene, which may arise from a read error. V and J are TRBV6-1 and TRBJ1-3; D is possibly TRBD1 (5 bases). Germline CDR1 MNHNS, CDR2 SASEGT. The CDR3 is made up of 17 amino acids. As DNA, the CDR3 is TGTACCAGCAGTGGAATCTACCAGGGTTCGCCTGGAAACACCATATATTTT. Encoded protein: CTSSGIYQGSPGNTIYF.

The chain recombines TRBV7-2 with TRBJ2-2, with D possibly TRBD2 on 6 matching bases. Germline loops: CDR1 SGHTA, CDR2 FQGNSA. With 2 bases removed from V and 6 bases from J, the gap between germline ends came to 10 bases. This CDR3 has 14 residues. The CDR3 sequence: CASSLMAGSGELFF. As DNA, the CDR3 is TGTGCCAGCAGCTTAATGGCGGGGTCCGGGGAGCTGTTTTTT.

V and J are TRBV6-5 and TRBJ1-5; D is unclear. Germline assignment: CDR1 MNHEY and CDR2 SVGAGI. The V and J ends lost 6 bases and 9 bases respectively, with 15 bases between them. The CDR3 runs 13 residues. DNA of the CDR3: TGTGCCAGCAGCGACCTTCCCGAGGGGCCCCAGCATTTT. It translates to CASSDLPEGPQHF.